The following is a T cell receptor (beta chain) sequence with its context. Some clones are missing from TCRdb's copy, which holds only in-frame ones; the method was immunoSEQ multiplex PCR. This table holds 120,000 or so clones, more than 80% found once. The CDR3 has 12 residues. The V and J ends lost 0 bases and 6 bases respectively, with 6 bases between them. The germline CDR1 and CDR2 sequences are SGDLS and YYNGEE. The data derive from a study of T cell responses to AZD1222 COVID-19 vaccine. The TCR was taken from an adult in good health. The specimen was peripheral blood, collected on day 0 of AZD1222 vaccination. The chain recombines TRBV9 with TRBJ1-2; D is ambiguous. The CDR3 is CASSVASDGYTF. CDR3 DNA: TGTGCCAGCAGCGTAGCGTCTGATGGCTACACCTTC.